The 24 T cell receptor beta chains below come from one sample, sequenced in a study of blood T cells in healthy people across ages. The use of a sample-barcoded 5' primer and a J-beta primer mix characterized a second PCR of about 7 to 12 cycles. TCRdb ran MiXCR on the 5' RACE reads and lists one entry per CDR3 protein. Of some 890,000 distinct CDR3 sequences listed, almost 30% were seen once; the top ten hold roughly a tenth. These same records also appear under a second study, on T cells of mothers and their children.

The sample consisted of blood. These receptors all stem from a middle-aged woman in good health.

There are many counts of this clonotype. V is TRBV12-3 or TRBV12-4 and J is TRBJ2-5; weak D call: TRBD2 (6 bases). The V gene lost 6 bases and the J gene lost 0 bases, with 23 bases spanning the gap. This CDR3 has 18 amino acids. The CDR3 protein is CASRPGVGEGGYQETQYF. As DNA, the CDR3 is TGTGCCAGCAGGCCGGGGGTAGGGGAAGGAGGGTACCAAGAGACCCAGTACTTC.

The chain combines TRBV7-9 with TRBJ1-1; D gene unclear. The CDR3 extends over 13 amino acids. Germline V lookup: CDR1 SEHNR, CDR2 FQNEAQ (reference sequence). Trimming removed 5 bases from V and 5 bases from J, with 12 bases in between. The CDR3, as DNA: TGTGCCAGCAGCGAGAAAACGAGGACTGAAGCTTTCTTT. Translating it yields CASSEKTRTEAFF.

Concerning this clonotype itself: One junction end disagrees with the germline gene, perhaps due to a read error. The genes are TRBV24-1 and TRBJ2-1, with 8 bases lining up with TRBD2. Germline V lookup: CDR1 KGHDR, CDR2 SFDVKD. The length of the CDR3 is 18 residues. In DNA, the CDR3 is TGTGCCACCAGTGATCTGCGGGGGGACGCAAGGTCCTACGATGAGCAGTTCTTC. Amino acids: CATSDLRGDARSYDEQFF.

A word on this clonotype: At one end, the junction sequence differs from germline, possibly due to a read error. The CDR3, as DNA: TGTAGTGCTACCGGACAGTCCAATAATTCACCCCTCCACTTT. Protein sequence: CSATGQSNNSPLHF. The chain links TRBV20-1 to TRBJ1-6; TRBD1 might be the D (6 bases). This CDR3 comprises 14 residues. The germline V gene encodes CDR1 DFQATT and CDR2 SNEGSKA (reference sequence).

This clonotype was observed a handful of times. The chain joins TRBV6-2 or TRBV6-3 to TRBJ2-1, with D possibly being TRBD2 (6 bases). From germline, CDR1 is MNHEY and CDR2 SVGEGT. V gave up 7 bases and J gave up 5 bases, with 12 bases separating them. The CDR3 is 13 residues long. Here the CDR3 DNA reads TGTGCCAGCAACGGCGGGACCAACAATGAGCAGTTCTTC. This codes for CASNGGTNNEQFF.

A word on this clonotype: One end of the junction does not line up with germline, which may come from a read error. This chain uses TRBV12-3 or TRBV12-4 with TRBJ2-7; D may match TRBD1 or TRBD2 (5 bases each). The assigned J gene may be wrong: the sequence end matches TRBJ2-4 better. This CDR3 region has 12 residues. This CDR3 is CACSRDRNIQYF. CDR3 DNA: TGTGCCTGCAGTCGGGACCGAAACATTCAGTACTTC.

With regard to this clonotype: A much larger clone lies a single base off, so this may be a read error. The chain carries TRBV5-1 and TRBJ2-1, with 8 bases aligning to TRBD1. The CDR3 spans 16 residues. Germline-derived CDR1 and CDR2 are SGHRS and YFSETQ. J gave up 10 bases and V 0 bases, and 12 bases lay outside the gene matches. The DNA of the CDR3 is TGCGCCAGCAGCTTGGCCGTGGACAGGGCCCCCTACGAGCAGTTCTTC. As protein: CASSLAVDRAPYEQFF. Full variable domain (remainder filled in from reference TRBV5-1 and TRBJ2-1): KAGVTQTPRYLIKTRGQQVTLSCSPISGHRSVSWYQQTPGQGLQFLFEYFSETQRNKGNFPGRFSGRQFSNSRSEMNVSTLELGDSALYLCASSLAVDRAPYEQFFGPGTRLTVL.

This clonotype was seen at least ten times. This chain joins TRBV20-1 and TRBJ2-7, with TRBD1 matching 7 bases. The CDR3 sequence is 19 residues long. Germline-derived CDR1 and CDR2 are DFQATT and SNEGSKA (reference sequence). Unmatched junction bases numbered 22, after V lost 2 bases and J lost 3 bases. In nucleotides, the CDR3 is TGCAGTGCTAGATCCGAAACCGGGACAGATCAACTACTGGGCTACGAGCAGTACTTC. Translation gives CSARSETGTDQLLGYEQYF.

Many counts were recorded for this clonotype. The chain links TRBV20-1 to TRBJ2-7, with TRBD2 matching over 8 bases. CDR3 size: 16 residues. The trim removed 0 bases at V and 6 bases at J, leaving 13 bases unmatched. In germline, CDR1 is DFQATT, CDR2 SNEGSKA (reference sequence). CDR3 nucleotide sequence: TGCAGTGCTAGAGACCTCGCCGGGGGGGCGCGTGGCGAGCAGTACTTC. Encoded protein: CSARDLAGGARGEQYF.

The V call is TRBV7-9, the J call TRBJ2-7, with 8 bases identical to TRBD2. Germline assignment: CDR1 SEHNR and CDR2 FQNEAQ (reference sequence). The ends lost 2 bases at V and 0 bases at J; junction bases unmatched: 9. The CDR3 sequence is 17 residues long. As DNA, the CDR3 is TGTGCCAGCAGCTTACCTGGACTAGCCACCCGCTCCTACGAGCAGTACTTC. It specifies CASSLPGLATRSYEQYF.

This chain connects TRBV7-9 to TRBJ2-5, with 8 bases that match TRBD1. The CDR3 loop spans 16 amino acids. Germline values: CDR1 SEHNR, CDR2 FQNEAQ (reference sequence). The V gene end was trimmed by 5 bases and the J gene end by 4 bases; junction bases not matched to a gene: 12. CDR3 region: CASSASGTGLSETQYF. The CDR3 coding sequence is TGTGCCAGCAGCGCATCCGGGACAGGCCTTTCAGAGACCCAGTACTTC.

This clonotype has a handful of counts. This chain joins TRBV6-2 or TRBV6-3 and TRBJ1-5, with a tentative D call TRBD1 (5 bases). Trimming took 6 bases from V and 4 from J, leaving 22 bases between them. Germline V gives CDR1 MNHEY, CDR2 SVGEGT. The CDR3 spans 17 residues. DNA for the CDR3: TGTGCCAGCAGGAGAGGAGACAGCGTTATAGGAAATCAGCCCCAGCATTTT. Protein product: CASRRGDSVIGNQPQHF.

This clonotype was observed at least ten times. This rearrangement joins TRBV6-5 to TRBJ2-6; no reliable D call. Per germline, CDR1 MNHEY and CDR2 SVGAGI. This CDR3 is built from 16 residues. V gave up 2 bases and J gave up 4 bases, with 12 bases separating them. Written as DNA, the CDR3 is TGTGCCAGCAGTTACCCAGCGCGCTCAGGGGCCAACGTCCTGACTTTC. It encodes CASSYPARSGANVLTF.

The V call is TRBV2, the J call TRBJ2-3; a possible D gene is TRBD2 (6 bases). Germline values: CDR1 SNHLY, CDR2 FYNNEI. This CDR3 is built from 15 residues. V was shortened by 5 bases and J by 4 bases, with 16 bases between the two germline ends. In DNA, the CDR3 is TGTGCCAGCAGTATGGGGGGAAGCGGCGCAGATACGCAGTATTTT. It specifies CASSMGGSGADTQYF.

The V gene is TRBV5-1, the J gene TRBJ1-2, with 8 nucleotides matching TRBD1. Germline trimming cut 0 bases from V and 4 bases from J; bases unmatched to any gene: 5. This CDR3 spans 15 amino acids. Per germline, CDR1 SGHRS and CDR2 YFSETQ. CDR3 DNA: TGCGCCAGCAGCTTGGACGGGACAGGACCCTATGGCTACACCTTC. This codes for CASSLDGTGPYGYTF.

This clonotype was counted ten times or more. Here the CDR3 reads CASSSARVSTEAFF. DNA for the CDR3: TGTGCCAGCAGCTCAGCACGGGTGAGCACTGAAGCTTTCTTT. The chain recombines TRBV7-9 with TRBJ1-1; D unresolved. V was shortened by 4 bases and J by 4 bases, with 13 bases between the two germline ends. The CDR3 spans 14 residues. Germline-derived CDR1 and CDR2 are SEHNR and FQNEAQ (reference sequence).

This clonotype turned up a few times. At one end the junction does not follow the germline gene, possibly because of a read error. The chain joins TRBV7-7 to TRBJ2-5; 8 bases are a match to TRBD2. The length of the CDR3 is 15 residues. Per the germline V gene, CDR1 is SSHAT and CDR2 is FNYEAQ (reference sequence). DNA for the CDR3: TGTGCTAGCAGTCCGGGCCCGGGGGGGCAAGAGACCCAGTACTTC. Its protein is CASSPGPGGQETQYF.

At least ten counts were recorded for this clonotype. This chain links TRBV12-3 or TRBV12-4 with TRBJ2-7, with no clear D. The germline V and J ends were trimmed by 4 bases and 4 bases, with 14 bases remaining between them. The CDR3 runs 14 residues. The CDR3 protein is CASSSPDRVYEQYF. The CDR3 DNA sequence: TGTGCCAGCAGTTCCCCCGACCGGGTTTACGAGCAGTACTTC.

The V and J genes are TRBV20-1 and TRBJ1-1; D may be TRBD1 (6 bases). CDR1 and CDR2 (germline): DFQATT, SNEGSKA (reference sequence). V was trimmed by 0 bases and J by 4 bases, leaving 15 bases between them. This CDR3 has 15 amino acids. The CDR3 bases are TGCAGTGCTAGAGAAACAGGGATACGGGGCACTGAAGCTTTCTTT. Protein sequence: CSARETGIRGTEAFF.

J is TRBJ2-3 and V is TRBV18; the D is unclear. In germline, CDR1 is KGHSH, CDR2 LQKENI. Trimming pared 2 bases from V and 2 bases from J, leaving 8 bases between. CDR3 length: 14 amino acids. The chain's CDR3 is CASSPNSATDTQYF. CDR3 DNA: TGTGCCAGCTCACCAAATTCAGCCACAGATACGCAGTATTTT. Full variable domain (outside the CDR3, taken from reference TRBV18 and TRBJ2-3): NAGVMQNPRHLVRRRGQEARLRCSPMKGHSHVYWYRQLPEEGLKFMVYLQKENIIDESGMPKERFSAEFPKEGPSILRIQQVVRGDSAAYFCASSPNSATDTQYFGPGTRLTVL.

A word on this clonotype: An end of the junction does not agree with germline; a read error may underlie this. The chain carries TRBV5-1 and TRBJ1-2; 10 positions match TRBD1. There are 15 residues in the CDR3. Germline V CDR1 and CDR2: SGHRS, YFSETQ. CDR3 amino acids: CARSSGTGEDYGYTF. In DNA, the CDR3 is TGCGCCCGCAGCTCGGGGACAGGGGAGGACTATGGCTACACCTTC.

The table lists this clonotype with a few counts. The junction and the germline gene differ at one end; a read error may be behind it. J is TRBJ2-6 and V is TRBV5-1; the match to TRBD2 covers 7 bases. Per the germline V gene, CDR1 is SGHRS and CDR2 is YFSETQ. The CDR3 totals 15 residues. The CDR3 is CTSGDVSSGANVLTF. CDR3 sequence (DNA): TGCACCAGCGGGGACGTAAGCTCTGGGGCCAACGTCCTGACTTTC.

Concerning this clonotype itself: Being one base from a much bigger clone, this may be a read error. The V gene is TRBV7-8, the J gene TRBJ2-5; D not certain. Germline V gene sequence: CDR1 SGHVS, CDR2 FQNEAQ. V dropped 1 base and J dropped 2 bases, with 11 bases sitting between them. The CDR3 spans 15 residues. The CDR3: CASSLGVLPQETQYF. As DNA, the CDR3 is TGTGCCAGCAGCTTAGGGGTCCTCCCTCAAGAGACCCAGTACTTC.

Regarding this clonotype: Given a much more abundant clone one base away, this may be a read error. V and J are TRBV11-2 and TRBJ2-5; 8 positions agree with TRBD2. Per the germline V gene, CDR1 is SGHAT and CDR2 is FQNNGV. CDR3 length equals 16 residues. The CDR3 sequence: CASSASGGRNGETRYF. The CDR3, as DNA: TGTGCCAGCAGCGCAAGCGGGGGCCGTAACGGGGAGACCCGGTACTTC.